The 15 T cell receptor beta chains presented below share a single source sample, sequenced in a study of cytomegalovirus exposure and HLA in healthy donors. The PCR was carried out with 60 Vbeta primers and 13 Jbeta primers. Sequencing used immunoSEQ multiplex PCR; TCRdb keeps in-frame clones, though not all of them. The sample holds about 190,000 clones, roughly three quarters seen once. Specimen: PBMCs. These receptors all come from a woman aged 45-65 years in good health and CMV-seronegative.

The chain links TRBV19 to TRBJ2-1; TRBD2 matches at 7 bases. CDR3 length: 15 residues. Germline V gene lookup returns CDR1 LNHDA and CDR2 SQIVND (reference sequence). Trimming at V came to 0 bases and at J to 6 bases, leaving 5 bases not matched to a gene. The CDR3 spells CASSIEGGIGNEQFF. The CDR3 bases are TGTGCCAGTAGTATAGAGGGGGGGATCGGCAATGAGCAGTTCTTC.

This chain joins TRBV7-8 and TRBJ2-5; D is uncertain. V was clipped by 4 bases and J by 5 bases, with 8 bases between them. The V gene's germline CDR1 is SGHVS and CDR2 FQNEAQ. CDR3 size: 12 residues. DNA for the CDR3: TGTGCCAGCAGCTCCCTAGTGGAGACCCAGTACTTC. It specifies CASSSLVETQYF. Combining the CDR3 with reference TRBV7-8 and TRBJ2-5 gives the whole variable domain GAGVSQSPRYKVAKRGQDVALRCDPISGHVSLFWYQQALGQGPEFLTYFQNEAQLDKSGLPSDRFFAERPEGSVSTLKIQRTQQEDSAVYLCASSSLVETQYFGPGTRLLVL.

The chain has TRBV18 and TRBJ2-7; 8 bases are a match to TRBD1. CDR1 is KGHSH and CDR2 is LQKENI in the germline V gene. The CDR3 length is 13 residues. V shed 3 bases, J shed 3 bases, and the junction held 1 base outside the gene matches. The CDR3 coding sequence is TGTGCCAGCTCACCCACAGGGGGCTACGAGCAGTACTTC. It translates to CASSPTGGYEQYF.

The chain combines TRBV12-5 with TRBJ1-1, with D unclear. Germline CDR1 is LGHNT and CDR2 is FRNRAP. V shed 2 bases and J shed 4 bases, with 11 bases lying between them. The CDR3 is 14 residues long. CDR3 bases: TGTGCTAGTGGTTTGCCCCCCCATGTCACTGAAGCTTTCTTT. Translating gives CASGLPPHVTEAFF. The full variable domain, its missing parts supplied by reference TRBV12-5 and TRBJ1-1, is DARVTQTPRHKVTEMGQEVTMRCQPILGHNTVFWYRQTMMQGLELLAYFRNRAPLDDSGMPKDRFSAEMPDATLATLKIQPSEPRDSAVYFCASGLPPHVTEAFFGQGTRLTVV.

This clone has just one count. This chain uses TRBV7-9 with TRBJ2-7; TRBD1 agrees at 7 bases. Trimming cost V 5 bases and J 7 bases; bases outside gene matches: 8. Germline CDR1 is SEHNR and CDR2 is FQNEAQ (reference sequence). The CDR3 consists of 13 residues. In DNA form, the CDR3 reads TGTGCCAGCAGCCGACAGGGCTCGGGGGAGCAGTACTTC. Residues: CASSRQGSGEQYF.

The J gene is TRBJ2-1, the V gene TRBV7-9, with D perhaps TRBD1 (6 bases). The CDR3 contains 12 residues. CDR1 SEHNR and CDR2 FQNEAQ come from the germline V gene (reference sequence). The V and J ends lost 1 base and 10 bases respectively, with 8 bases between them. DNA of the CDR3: TGTGCCAGCAGCTTAGAAACAGGGGAGCAGTTCTTC. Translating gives CASSLETGEQFF.

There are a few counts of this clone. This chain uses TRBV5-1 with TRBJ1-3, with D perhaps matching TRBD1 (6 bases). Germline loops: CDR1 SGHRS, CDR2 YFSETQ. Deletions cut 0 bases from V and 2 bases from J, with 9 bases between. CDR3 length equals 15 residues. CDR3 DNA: TGCGCCAGCAGCTTGGGAACAGGGACTGGAAACACCATATATTTT. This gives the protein CASSLGTGTGNTIYF.

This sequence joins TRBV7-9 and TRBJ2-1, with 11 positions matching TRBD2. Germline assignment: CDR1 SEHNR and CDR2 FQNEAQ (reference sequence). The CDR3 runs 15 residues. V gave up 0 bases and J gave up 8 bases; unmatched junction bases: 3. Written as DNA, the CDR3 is TGTGCCAGCAGCTTAGCGACTAGCGGGGACGATGAGCAGTTCTTC. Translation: CASSLATSGDDEQFF. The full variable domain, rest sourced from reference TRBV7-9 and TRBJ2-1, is DTGVSQNPRHKITKRGQNVTFRCDPISEHNRLYWYRQTLGQGPEFLTYFQNEAQLEKSRLLSDRFSAERPKGSFSTLEIQRTEQGDSAMYLCASSLATSGDDEQFFGPGTRLTVL.

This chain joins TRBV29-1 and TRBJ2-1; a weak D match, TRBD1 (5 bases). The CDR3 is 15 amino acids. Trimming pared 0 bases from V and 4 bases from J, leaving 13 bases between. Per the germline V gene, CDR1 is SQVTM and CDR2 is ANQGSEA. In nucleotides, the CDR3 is TGCAGCGTTGAAGATCGGAAGGGGAAATACAATGAGCAGTTCTTC. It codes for CSVEDRKGKYNEQFF.

As DNA, the CDR3 is TGTGCCAGCAGGACGACAGGGTCGGGGGGAAACACCATATATTTT. Translating gives CASRTTGSGGNTIYF. This sequence joins TRBV28 and TRBJ1-3, with 7 bases lining up with TRBD1. The CDR3 length is 15 residues. Looked up from germline, CDR1 is MDHEN and CDR2 is SYDVKM. Trimming took 6 bases from V and 4 from J; bases not matched to a gene: 9.

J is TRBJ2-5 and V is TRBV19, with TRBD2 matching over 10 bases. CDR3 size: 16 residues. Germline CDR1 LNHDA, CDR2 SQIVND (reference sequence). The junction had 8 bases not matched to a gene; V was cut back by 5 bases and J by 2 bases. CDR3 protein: CASSPFTSGVQETQYF. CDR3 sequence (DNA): TGTGCCAGTAGTCCTTTCACTAGCGGGGTACAAGAGACCCAGTACTTC.

CDR3 region: CSAQGGREKLFF. The CDR3 nucleotides are TGCAGCGCCCAGGGAGGACGGGAAAAACTGTTTTTT. This chain uses TRBV29-1 with TRBJ1-4; weak D call: TRBD1 (5 bases). In germline, CDR1 is SQVTM, CDR2 ANQGSEA. The CDR3 length is 12 residues. V lost 7 bases and J 8 bases, leaving 14 bases between the germline ends.

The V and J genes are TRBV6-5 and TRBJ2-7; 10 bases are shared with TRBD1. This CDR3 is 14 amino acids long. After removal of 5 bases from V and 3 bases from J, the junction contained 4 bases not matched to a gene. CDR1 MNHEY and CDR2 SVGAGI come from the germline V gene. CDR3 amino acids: CASSSRDRGYEQYF. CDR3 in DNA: TGTGCCAGCAGTAGCCGGGACAGGGGCTACGAGCAGTACTTC.

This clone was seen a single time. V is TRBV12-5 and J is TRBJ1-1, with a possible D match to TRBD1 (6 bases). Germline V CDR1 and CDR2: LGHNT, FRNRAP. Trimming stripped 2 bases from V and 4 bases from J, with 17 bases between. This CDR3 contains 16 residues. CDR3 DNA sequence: TGTGCTAGTGGTTTGCTCGTGTCTCAGGGGCGCACTGAAGCTTTCTTT. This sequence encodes CASGLLVSQGRTEAFF. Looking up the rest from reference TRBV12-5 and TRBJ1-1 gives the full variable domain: DARVTQTPRHKVTEMGQEVTMRCQPILGHNTVFWYRQTMMQGLELLAYFRNRAPLDDSGMPKDRFSAEMPDATLATLKIQPSEPRDSAVYFCASGLLVSQGRTEAFFGQGTRLTVV.

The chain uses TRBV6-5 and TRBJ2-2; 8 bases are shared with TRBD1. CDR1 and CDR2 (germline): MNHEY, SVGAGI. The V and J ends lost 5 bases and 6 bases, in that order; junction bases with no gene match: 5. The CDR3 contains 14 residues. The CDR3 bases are TGTGCCAGCAGTCCACAGGGGGTGGCCGGGGAGCTGTTTTTT. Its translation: CASSPQGVAGELFF.